The present T cell receptor beta chain was sequenced within a study of T cells in women clearing cervical HPV infection. Findings of the study overall: Repertoire richness, not evenness, was significantly elevated in CIN3+ cases versus controls.

Generated by immunoSEQ multiplex PCR, the TCRdb table keeps only in-frame clones and is missing some. The sample table sets out tens of thousands of clones. On this clone itself: As yet, its antigen is unknown. The read comes to an end 3 residues before the CDR3 does, leaving the germline J gene to fill in the end.

Germline CDR1 and CDR2: LNHDA and SQIVND (reference sequence). There are 12 residues in the CDR3. V lost 6 bases and J 4 bases, leaving 8 bases between the germline ends. The TCR sequence derives from a woman aged 18 to 75 with a cervical HPV16 infection that either progressed to CIN3+ or cleared (not recorded which). This chain uses TRBV19 with TRBJ2-3; D remains ambiguous. Specimen: blood buffy coat. CDR3 DNA (partial): TGTGCCAGTAGCCCCCGGGCAGATACG. Its translation is CASSPRADT. The whole CDR3 is CASSPRADTQYF.